These T cell receptor beta chains were read from a single sample in a study of T cells after posttransplantation cyclophosphamide. The method was immunoSEQ multiplex PCR; TCRdb's version includes in-frame clones alone and lacks a portion of them. The repertoire yields 15,000 to 20,000 clones, none seen only once; the top ten contain about 0.51%. The specimen was PBMCs, collected after allogeneic stem cell transplant with posttransplant cyclophosphamide. The receptor source for this set is a female patient aged 30 to 45 who received an allogeneic stem cell transplant from a related donor, was CMV-positive, and had no GVHD. The T cells may come from the graft donor. Both conserved end residues are part of each CDR3. A D gene is named only where the DNA matches it firmly. Not all rows give a size; the values are once, few, many and, for expanded clones, a class.

j_call	d_call	v_call	clone_size	cdr3_nt	cdr3_aa
TRBJ2-7	TRBD1	TRBV27	many	TGTGCCAGCAGTTCCAGGACAGGGAGATACGAGCAGTACTTC	CASSSRTGRYEQYF
TRBJ2-7	TRBD1	TRBV5-1	many	TGCGCCAGCAGCTTGGGGGGACAGTCCTACGAGCAGTACTTC	CASSLGGQSYEQYF
TRBJ2-7	.	TRBV2	many	TGTGCCAGCAGTGCGTCGCGGCAGCCCAGTGCCGAGCAGTACTTC	CASSASRQPSAEQYF
TRBJ2-7	TRBD1	TRBV5-1	many	TGCGCCAGCAGCTTAGGGACAGGGGGCACGTGGCAGTACTTC	CASSLGTGGTWQYF
TRBJ2-3	.	TRBV2	many	TGTGCCAGCAGTGACCCGACTAGGAGGAGCACAGATACGCAGTATTTT	CASSDPTRRSTDTQYF
TRBJ2-7	.	TRBV4-1	few	TGCGCCAGCAGCCACCCCACAGGGTTGTCCTACGAGCAGTACTTC	CASSHPTGLSYEQYF
TRBJ2-7	.	TRBV18	many	TGTGCCAGCTCACCACAGGGTGATGGAGGCTACGAGCAGTACTTC	CASSPQGDGGYEQYF
TRBJ1-3	.	TRBV10-3	medium-sized	TGTGCCATCAGTGAGGCGGGTGGAAACACCATATATTTT	CAISEAGGNTIYF
TRBJ1-4	.	TRBV6-6	many	TGTGCCAGCATGATACGGGAAAAACTGTTTTTT	CASMIREKLFF
TRBJ2-3	.	TRBV27	.	TGTGCCAGCAGAGGAGGGGTGAGGGACACAGATACGCAGTATTTT	CASRGGVRDTDTQYF
TRBJ1-1	.	TRBV14	many	TGTGCCAGCAGCCAAATAAAGATTATGAAACAGGGACGGAGGAGGTCTTTCTTT	CASSQIKIMKQGRRRSFF
TRBJ2-1	TRBD2	TRBV7-2	many	TGTGCCAGCAGCTTTGGGTATGCGGGAGTCAGCTCCTACAATGAGCAGTTCTTC	CASSFGYAGVSSYNEQFF
TRBJ1-1	TRBD1	TRBV11-2	many	TGTGCCAGCAGCTTAGGGCAGGGGGGAGTGAACACTGAAGCTTTCTTT	CASSLGQGGVNTEAFF
TRBJ1-4	.	TRBV15	many	TGTGCCACCAGCAGAGACGAAACAGGTTACCCCGATTTGGAAAAACTGTTTTTT	CATSRDETGYPDLEKLFF
TRBJ2-7	.	TRBV28	.	TGTGCCAGCAGCCCTGGGACAATAGACGAGCAGTACTTC	CASSPGTIDEQYF
TRBJ2-7	.	TRBV28	many	TGTGCCAGCAGTTTTGGGGCAGAGTCTTCTACGTACGAGCAGTACTTC	CASSFGAESSTYEQYF
TRBJ1-2	.	TRBV5-1	many	TGCGCCAGCAGCTTGGGAACAGGGAGTAGCTATGGCTACACCTTC	CASSLGTGSSYGYTF
TRBJ2-5	.	TRBV7-9	many	TGTGCCAGCATCCCCACACGGGACTGGCAAGAGACCCAGTACTTC	CASIPTRDWQETQYF
TRBJ1-2	TRBD1	TRBV5-4	many	TGTGCCAGCAGCTTGGCCGCCGGGACAGGAGGCTATGGCTACACCTTC	CASSLAAGTGGYGYTF
TRBJ2-3	.	TRBV7-3	many	TGTGCCAGCAGCTTAACTATAGCAGCAGATACGCAGTATTTT	CASSLTIAADTQYF
TRBJ2-3	TRBD1	TRBV27	many	TGTGCCAGCAGTTTAGACAGGGGGACAGATACGCAGTATTTT	CASSLDRGTDTQYF
TRBJ2-1	.	TRBV19	many	TGTGCCAGTAGGTTCACCGGGACAGAGCAGTTCTTC	CASRFTGTEQFF
TRBJ2-7	.	TRBV7-2	many	TGTGCCAGCAGCTTATCTCCTAGCCGCTCCTACGAGCAGTACTTC	CASSLSPSRSYEQYF
TRBJ2-7	TRBD2	TRBV7-8	many	TGTGCCAGCAGTAATGCAGGACTAGTGAACTACGAGCAGTACTTC	CASSNAGLVNYEQYF
TRBJ2-7	TRBD2	TRBV4-3	many	TGCGCCAGCAGCCAAGAGGGGTCTAGCGGGAGATACGAGCAGTACTTC	CASSQEGSSGRYEQYF
TRBJ1-2	TRBD1	TRBV28	many	TGTGCCAGCACGGACAGGGGGCTGAATGGCTACACCTTC	CASTDRGLNGYTF
TRBJ2-7	TRBD2	TRBV4-3	many	TGCGCCAGCAGCCAAGAAACGGTCGGACTAGCGGGAGAGGGATACGAGCAGTACTTC	CASSQETVGLAGEGYEQYF
TRBJ2-1	.	TRBV13	many	TGTGCCAGCAGCTTAGTCCGGGTAAACAATGAGCAGTTCTTC	CASSLVRVNNEQFF
TRBJ2-2	.	TRBV10-2	many	TGCGCCAGCAGTGTGTCTGTAAACACCGGGGAGCTGTTTTTT	CASSVSVNTGELFF
TRBJ2-2	.	TRBV28	many	TGTGCCAGCAGGGAAGACAGGCTAGATAACACCGGGGAGCTGTTTTTT	CASREDRLDNTGELFF
TRBJ2-2	.	TRBV30	many	TGTGCCTGGAGGGCTCAGAACACCGGGGAGCTGTTTTTT	CAWRAQNTGELFF
TRBJ2-3	.	TRBV9	many	TGTGCCAGCAGCGTAGGGAGTGTGGACACAGATACGCAGTATTTT	CASSVGSVDTDTQYF
TRBJ1-4	TRBD1	TRBV29-1	many	TGCAGCGCCCTAGGGGGCGGAACTAATGAAAAACTGTTTTTT	CSALGGGTNEKLFF
TRBJ2-2	TRBD2	TRBV30	many	TGTGCCTGGAGGGGGCGGGGGTCTAGCACCGGGGAGCTGTTTTTT	CAWRGRGSSTGELFF
TRBJ2-3	TRBD2	TRBV5-1	many	TGCGCCAGCAGCTACCGTAGCGGGAGTGGCTCAGATACGCAGTATTTT	CASSYRSGSGSDTQYF
TRBJ2-7	.	TRBV4-2	many	TGTGCCAGCAGCCAAGTCCGCGACGGGATCTACGAGCAGTACTTC	CASSQVRDGIYEQYF
TRBJ2-7	TRBD2	TRBV27	many	TGTGCCAGCAGTTCGAGACTAGCGGGAGCCTACGAGCAGTACTTC	CASSSRLAGAYEQYF
TRBJ2-1	.	TRBV4-1	many	TGCGCCAGCAGCCAACTGACGGGAGACAATGAGCAGTTCTTC	CASSQLTGDNEQFF
TRBJ2-7	TRBD1	TRBV7-9	many	TGTGCCAGCAGCCCGGGACAGGGCTACGAGCAGTACTTC	CASSPGQGYEQYF
TRBJ1-4	.	TRBV5-5	many	TGTGCCAGCAGCTTGGCCACAGCAACTAATGAAAAACTGTTTTTT	CASSLATATNEKLFF
TRBJ2-4	.	TRBV5-8	medium-sized	TGTGCCAGCAGCTTGAGGGGCTGGGGAAACATTCAGTACTTC	CASSLRGWGNIQYF